The rows below give T cell receptor beta chains drawn from one sample of a study of T cell responses to AZD1222 COVID-19 vaccine. The data were produced by immunoSEQ multiplex PCR, yet TCRdb's version contains in-frame clones alone and is incomplete. This sample has about 260,000 clones, with 80% to 95% found just once. This sample comprised peripheral blood, obtained on day 0 of AZD1222 vaccination. Every receptor here comes from an adult in good health. CDR3s include the opening cysteine and the closing phenylalanine or tryptophan. D genes are given only for firm matches. Size values are once, few and many counts, or a class for expanded clones, and some rows have none.

abundance,j_gene,d_gene,v_gene,CDR3aa,CDR3nt
once,TRBJ1-1,TRBD1,TRBV7-9,CASSLGQGGSEAFF,TGTGCCAGCAGCTTAGGACAGGGAGGATCTGAAGCTTTCTTT
NA,TRBJ2-7,NA,TRBV12-3/TRBV12-4,CASSLGRGNEQYF,TGTGCCAGCAGTTTAGGCCGTGGCAACGAGCAGTACTTC
NA,TRBJ2-3,TRBD2,TRBV2,CASRARVAGTRDTQYF,TGTGCCAGCAGGGCCCGGGTAGCGGGGACCCGGGATACGCAGTATTTT
NA,TRBJ2-3,TRBD1,TRBV28,CASSRGQGRDTQYF,TGTGCCAGCAGTAGGGGGCAGGGGAGAGATACGCAGTATTTT
NA,TRBJ1-4,TRBD1,TRBV5-1,CASSLQGATNEKLFF,TGCGCCAGCAGCTTACAGGGGGCAACTAATGAAAAACTGTTTTTT
NA,TRBJ2-2,NA,TRBV18,CASSGQNTGELFF,TGTGCCAGCTCAGGACAGAACACCGGGGAGCTGTTTTTT
once,TRBJ2-7,NA,TRBV19,CASKNSGSAVEQYF,TGTGCCAGCAAAAATAGCGGATCAGCGGTCGAGCAGTACTTC
NA,TRBJ1-2,NA,TRBV27,CASSLMGAGYGYTF,TGTGCCAGCAGTTTAATGGGAGCGGGCTATGGCTACACCTTC
NA,TRBJ2-3,NA,TRBV5-1,CASSTGPTDTQYF,TGCGCCAGCAGCACCGGACCAACAGATACGCAGTATTTT
NA,TRBJ1-6,NA,TRBV5-1,CASSQGEDSPLHF,TGCGCCTCATCCCAGGGCGAAGATTCACCCCTCCACTTT